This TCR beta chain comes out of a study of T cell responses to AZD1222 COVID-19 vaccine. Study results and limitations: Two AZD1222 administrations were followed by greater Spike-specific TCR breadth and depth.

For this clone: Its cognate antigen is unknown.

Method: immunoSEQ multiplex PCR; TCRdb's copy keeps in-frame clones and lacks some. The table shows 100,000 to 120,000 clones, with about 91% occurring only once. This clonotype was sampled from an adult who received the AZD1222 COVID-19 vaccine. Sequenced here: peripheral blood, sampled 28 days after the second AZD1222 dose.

CDR3 amino acids: CASSMGAREPQHF. CDR3 coding DNA: TGTGCCAGTAGTATGGGGGCGAGGGAGCCCCAGCATTTT. V usage is TRBV19 and J usage is TRBJ1-5, with TRBD1 as a possible D gene (6 bases). The ends were cut back, 3 bases at V and 8 bases at J, with 11 bases in the middle. This CDR3 contains 13 residues. Germline CDR1 and CDR2: LNHDA and SQIVND (reference sequence).